The rows below give T cell receptor beta chains drawn from one sample of a study of metastatic and nonmetastatic thyroid tumors. TCRdb reanalyzed the PCR reads with MiXCR. The sample lists approximately 28,000 clones; about 21% were seen once. Input material: blood. These receptors originate from a female donor with papillary thyroid cancer or a benign thyroid nodule (not recorded which). Some clones in this sample may be carry-over from other donors' samples. Each CDR3 is given with its conserved first and last residue. The D gene is left open where the match is weak.

>-|TRBV3-1
CASSQGITEQMNTEAFF
>TRBD2|TRBV6-1
CASQREGTGELFF
>TRBD2|TRBV7-9
CASSLAGGDTQYF
>TRBD1|TRBV19
CASTTGQADQPQHF
>-|TRBV9
CASSVAAVDTGELFF
>-|TRBV13
CASSLGPRGEKLFF
>-|TRBV20-1
CSAPAGEHQPQHF
>TRBD1|TRBV6-1
CASRFTGTGVSPLHF
>-|TRBV5-1
CASSLGRGDEQFF
>-|TRBV7-9
CASSLVDYGYTF
>TRBD1|TRBV7-2
CASSARRTGENEQFF
>TRBD1|TRBV6-2/TRBV6-3
CASRDRGVDEQYF
>TRBD2|TRBV18
CASSPPGGGSTKQYF
>-|TRBV20-1
CSAGGMNTEAFF
>-|TRBV3-1
CASSLTFYEQYF
>-|TRBV11-2
CASSFLQLNSPLHF
>TRBD1|TRBV11-1
CASSLELTGDTGELFF
>TRBD1|TRBV6-1
CATSQGEWETQYF
>-|TRBV20-1
CSARGTALNPYEQYF
>-|TRBV20-1
CSARFAGDAYGYTF
>-|TRBV6-2/TRBV6-3
CAGSYWGITYEQYF
>-|TRBV11-3
CASSLDYFYNEQFF
>-|TRBV7-2
CASSLAGNTYNEQFF
>TRBD2|TRBV20-1
CSAFSGSDYNEQFF
>-|TRBV5-5
CASSFEVNYGYTF
>TRBD1|TRBV10-1
CASCNRGSGELFF
>-|TRBV19
CASRQTGLRNTEAFF
>-|TRBV27
CASSFGRAAGELFF
>-|TRBV11-2
CASSLVAGHSYEQYF
>-|TRBV4-3
CASSPREDTEAFF
>TRBD1|TRBV20-1
CSAGGTGKEKLFF
>-|TRBV19
CASSMRQGLLNVYGYTF
>-|TRBV6-1
CASTGHNEQFF
>-|TRBV19
CASSRAGATYEQYF
>TRBD1|TRBV11-2
CASSSHTGQGAGELLF
>TRBD1|TRBV2
CASSETTGGSGTQYF
>-|TRBV6-6
CASSYGGYSNQPQHF
>-|TRBV11-2
CASSGGVLRTDTQYF
>-|TRBV6-1
CASRARVGNTEAFF
>-|TRBV28
CASSLNTHYGYTF
>-|TRBV18
CASSLDNEQFF